This TCR beta chain emerged from a study of shared T cell receptors in the human thymus. Profiled with immunoSEQ multiplex PCR; TCRdb holds only in-frame clones, not every one. The data contain about 660,000 clones, around 87% of them singletons. The CDR3 runs 16 residues. The germline gives CDR1 SGHNT, CDR2 YYREEE (reference sequence). Trimming stripped 4 bases from V and 5 bases from J, with 21 bases between. In addition, the sample was reused for a study of human thymus T cells.

This sequence was found in a boy under two years old with a congenital heart defect. This chain joins TRBV5-4 and TRBJ1-2; D might be TRBD1 (6 bases). The sequencing input was thymocytes. The CDR3 is CASSHTQGRVSYGYTF. CDR3 nucleotides: TGTGCCAGCAGCCATACTCAGGGGAGAGTTAGTTATGGCTACACCTTC.